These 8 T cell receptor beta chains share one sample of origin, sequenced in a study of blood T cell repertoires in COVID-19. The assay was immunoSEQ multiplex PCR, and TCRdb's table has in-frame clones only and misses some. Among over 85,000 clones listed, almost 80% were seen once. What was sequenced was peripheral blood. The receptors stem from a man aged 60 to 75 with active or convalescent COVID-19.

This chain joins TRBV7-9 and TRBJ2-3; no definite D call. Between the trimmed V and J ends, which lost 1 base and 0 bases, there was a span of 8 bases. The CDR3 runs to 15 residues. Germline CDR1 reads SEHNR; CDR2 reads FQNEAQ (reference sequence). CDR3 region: CASSLGQTSTDTQYF. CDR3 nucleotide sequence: TGTGCCAGCAGCTTAGGGCAGACAAGCACAGATACGCAGTATTTT.

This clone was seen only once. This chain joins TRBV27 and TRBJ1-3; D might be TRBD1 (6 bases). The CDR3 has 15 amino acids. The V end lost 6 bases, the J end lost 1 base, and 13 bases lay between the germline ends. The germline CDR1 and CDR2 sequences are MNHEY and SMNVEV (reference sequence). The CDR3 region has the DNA TGTGCCAGCAGATCAGCAGGGGCATCTGGAAACACCATATATTTT. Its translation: CASRSAGASGNTIYF.

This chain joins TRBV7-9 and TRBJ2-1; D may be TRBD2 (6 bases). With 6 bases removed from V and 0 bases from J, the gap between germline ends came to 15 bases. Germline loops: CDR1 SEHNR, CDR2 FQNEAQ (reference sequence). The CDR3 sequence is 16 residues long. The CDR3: CASSRDGGSSYNEQFF. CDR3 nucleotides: TGTGCCAGCAGTCGCGACGGAGGGAGCTCCTACAATGAGCAGTTCTTC.

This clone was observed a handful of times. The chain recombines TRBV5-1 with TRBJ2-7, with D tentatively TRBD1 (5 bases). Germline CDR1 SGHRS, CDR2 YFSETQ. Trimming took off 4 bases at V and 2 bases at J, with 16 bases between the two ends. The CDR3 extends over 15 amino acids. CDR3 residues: CASSLNGHPAYEQYF. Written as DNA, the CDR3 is TGCGCCAGCAGCCTGAATGGACACCCGGCCTACGAGCAGTACTTC.

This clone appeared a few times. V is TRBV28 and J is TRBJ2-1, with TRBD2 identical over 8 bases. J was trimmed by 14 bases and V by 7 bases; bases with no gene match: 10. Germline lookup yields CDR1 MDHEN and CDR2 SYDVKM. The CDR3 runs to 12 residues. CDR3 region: CASNDGRAPEFF. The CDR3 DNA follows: TGTGCCAGCAATGACGGGAGGGCCCCGGAGTTCTTC.

This chain's CDR3 is CASSPGVNEQFF. The CDR3 DNA reads as TGTGCCAGCAGTCCAGGGGTTAATGAGCAGTTCTTC. This chain uses TRBV6-2 or TRBV6-3 with TRBJ2-1, with D maybe TRBD1 (6 bases). Germline assignment: CDR1 MNHEY and CDR2 SVGEGT. The V end lost 5 bases, the J end lost 7 bases, and 9 bases lay between the germline ends. The CDR3 totals 12 residues.

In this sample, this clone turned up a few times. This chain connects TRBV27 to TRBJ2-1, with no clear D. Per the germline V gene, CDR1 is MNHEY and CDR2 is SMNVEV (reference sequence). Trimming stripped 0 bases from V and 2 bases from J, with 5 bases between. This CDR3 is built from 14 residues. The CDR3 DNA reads TGTGCCAGCAGTTTATCCCAGACCTACAATGAGCAGTTCTTC. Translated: CASSLSQTYNEQFF.

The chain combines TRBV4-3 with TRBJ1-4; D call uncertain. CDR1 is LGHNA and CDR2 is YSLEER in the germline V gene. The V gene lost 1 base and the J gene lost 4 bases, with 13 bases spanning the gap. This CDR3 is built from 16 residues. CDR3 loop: CASSQGGGRINEKLFF. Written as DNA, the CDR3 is TGCGCCAGCAGCCAAGGTGGTGGCAGAATTAATGAAAAACTGTTTTTT.